This entry describes one T cell receptor beta chain. The V gene lost 1 base and the J gene lost 2 bases, with 2 bases spanning the gap. Looked up from germline, CDR1 is LNHNV and CDR2 is YYDKDF (reference sequence). The CDR3 is 13 residues long. The sample comes from a study of blood T cell repertoires in COVID-19. Study-wide context: Acute-phase and convalescent COVID-19 samples originated in the United States, Italy and Spain.

Original processing methods: Amplifying reference gene primers gave estimates of nucleated cell counts. Some clones are missing from TCRdb's copy, which holds only in-frame ones; the method was immunoSEQ multiplex PCR. That table supplies the V and J calls and clone size; D and trimming were determined from the DNA. The table includes 200,000 or so clones, 75% to 85% detected once. Enrollment of patients from Seattle took place during active infection, with longitudinal follow-up. This clonotype originated in a woman older than 75 with COVID-19, enrolled during active disease. Sequences were obtained from peripheral blood. The chain recombines TRBV15 with TRBJ2-2; D uncertain. In nucleotides, the CDR3 is TGTGCCACCAGCAGAGCTAACACCGGGGAGCTGTTTTTT. Its translation is CATSRANTGELFF. The full variable domain, completed using reference TRBV15 and TRBJ2-2, is DAMVIQNPRYQVTQFGKPVTLSCSQTLNHNVMYWYQQKSSQAPKLLFHYYDKDFNNEADTPDNFQSRRPNTSFCFLDIRSPGLGDTAMYLCATSRANTGELFFGEGSRLTVL.